The clone carrying this T cell receptor beta chain appeared once. The length of the CDR3 is 17 residues. Germline V gene data show CDR1 as MNHNY and CDR2 as SVGAGI (reference sequence). Trimming took 5 bases from V and 0 from J, leaving 19 bases between them. The source of the sample is a study of blood T cell repertoires in COVID-19. Generated by immunoSEQ multiplex PCR, the TCRdb table keeps only in-frame clones and is missing some. This table has a few hundred thousand clones, about 88% appearing once. The specimen was peripheral blood. The chain carries TRBV6-6 and TRBJ1-2, with a possible D match to TRBD1 (6 bases). This clonotype originated in a human donor in a cohort sampled during active COVID-19. The CDR3 spells CASSRVGQEGANYGYTF. The CDR3 DNA reads as TGTGCCAGCAGTCGGGTGGGACAAGAAGGCGCTAACTATGGCTACACCTTC.